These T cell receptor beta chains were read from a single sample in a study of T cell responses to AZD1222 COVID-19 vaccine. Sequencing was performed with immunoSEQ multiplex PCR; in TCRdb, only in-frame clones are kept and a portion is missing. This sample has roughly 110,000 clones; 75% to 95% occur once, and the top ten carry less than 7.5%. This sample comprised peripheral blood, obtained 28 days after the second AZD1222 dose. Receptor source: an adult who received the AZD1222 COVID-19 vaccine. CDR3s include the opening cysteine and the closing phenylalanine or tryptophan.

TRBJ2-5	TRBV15	CATSIIVGREETQYF
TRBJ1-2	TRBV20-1	CSASEAGPYGYTF
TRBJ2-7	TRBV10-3	CAISDGSSYEQYF
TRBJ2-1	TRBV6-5	CASSYAGTVSYNEQFF
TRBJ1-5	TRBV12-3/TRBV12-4	CASSLEGAKPQHF
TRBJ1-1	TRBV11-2	CASSITENTEAFF
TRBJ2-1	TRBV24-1	CATSDVSWGNEQFF
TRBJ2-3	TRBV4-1	CASSPTGNPPQDTQYF
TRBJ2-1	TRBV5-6	CASSSDAISYNEQFF
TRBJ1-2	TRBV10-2	CASSEPGGGYTF
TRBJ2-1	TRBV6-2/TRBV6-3	CASSYVGQGYNEQFF
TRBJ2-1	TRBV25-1	CASSEAISIYNEQFF
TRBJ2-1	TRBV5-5	CASSAMPTSEYEQFF
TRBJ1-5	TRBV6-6	CASGGGNQPQHF
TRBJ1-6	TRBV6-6	CASRSRDRGYSPLHF
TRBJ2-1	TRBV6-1	CASSDTSGHGEQFF
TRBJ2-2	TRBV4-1	CASSQEWGFGELFF
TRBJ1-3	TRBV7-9	CASSRGTPTPGNTIYF
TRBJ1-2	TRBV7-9	CASSSLEGAGYYGYTF
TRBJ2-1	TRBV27	CASSFLPLANEQFF
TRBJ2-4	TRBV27	CASSELGRVAKNIQYF
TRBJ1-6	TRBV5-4	CASSLWVGLGNSPLHF
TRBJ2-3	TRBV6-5	CASSKQGNTDTQYF
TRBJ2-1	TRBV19	CASTLGAGEQFF
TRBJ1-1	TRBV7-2	CASSHLQGNTEAFF
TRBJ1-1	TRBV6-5	CASSLPDSREAFF
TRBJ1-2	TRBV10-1	CASSLDSNYGYTF
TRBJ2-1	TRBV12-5	CASGLTSGSLNEQFF
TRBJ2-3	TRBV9	CASSAFQGGNADTQYF
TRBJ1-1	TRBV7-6	CASSPRTANTEAFF
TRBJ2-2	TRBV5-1	CASSAGTSDTGELFF
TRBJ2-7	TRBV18	CASSRDRSSYEQYF
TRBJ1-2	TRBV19	CASSIGAHRVYGYTF
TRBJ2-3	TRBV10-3	CAISEGIGTETQYF
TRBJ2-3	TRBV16	CASSQNPGSTDTQYF
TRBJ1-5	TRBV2	CASSLGKGGNQPQHF
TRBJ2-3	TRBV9	CASSAGTSGILDTQYF
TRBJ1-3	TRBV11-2	CASSSPQGSGNTIYF
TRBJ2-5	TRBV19	CASSIAGTSGRKETQYF
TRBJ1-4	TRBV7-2	CASSSQGVSNEKLFF
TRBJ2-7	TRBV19	CASSIGAGVNEQYF
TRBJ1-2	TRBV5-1	CASSPEQGVGYGYTF